Below, 18 T cell receptor beta chains from the same sample are listed, as sequenced in a study of T cells after posttransplantation cyclophosphamide. Libraries were prepared by immunoSEQ multiplex PCR; TCRdb keeps only in-frame clonotypes and omits some of them. The sample was found to contain under 15,000 clones, and every one recurs. Cyclophosphamide on days +3 and +4 followed busulfan-fludarabine conditioning and a marrow graft. Sequencing was performed on PBMCs, taken after allogeneic stem cell transplant with posttransplant cyclophosphamide. The receptors shown here come from a female patient in her thirties or forties who received an allogeneic stem cell transplant from an unrelated donor, was CMV-positive, and had acute GVHD only. The graft donor may be the source of some T cells.

This clone appeared many times. The rearrangement links TRBV6-1 to TRBJ2-7, with D tentatively TRBD1 (6 bases). The CDR3 sequence is 15 residues long. Looked up from germline, CDR1 is MNHNS and CDR2 is SASEGT. CDR3 loop: CASSESAQGFYKQYV. In DNA form, the CDR3 reads TGTGCCAGCAGTGAATCTGCCCAGGGGTTCTACAAGCAGTACGTC.

CDR3 DNA: TGTGCCAGCAGCTTAACTAGTGGGTACGAGCAGTACGTC. Protein product: CASSLTSGYEQYV. This chain uses TRBV7-2 with TRBJ2-7; D may be TRBD2 (5 bases). Germline assignment: CDR1 SGHTA and CDR2 FQGNSA. The CDR3 length is 13 residues. The V end was cut by 2 bases, the J end by 4 bases, with 9 bases between.

This clone was recorded at least ten times. This sequence joins TRBV6-5 and TRBJ1-1; D perhaps matches TRBD1 (6 bases). From germline, CDR1 is MNHEY and CDR2 SVGAGI. This CDR3 is built from 15 residues. Between the trimmed V and J ends, which lost 3 bases and 4 bases, there was a span of 15 bases. Here the CDR3 reads CASSYFGRGGTEAFF. For the CDR3, the DNA is TGTGCCAGCAGTTATTTCGGCAGGGGTGGCACTGAAGCTTTCTTT.

This clone was seen a few times. J is TRBJ2-7 and V is TRBV7-9; the D is unclear. CDR1 and CDR2 from the germline V gene are SEHNR and FQNEAQ (reference sequence). The CDR3 has 14 amino acids. V was pared by 5 bases and J by 0 bases, with 11 bases between. The CDR3 sequence is CASSLTAFSYEQYF. The DNA of the CDR3 is TGTGCCAGCAGCCTTACAGCCTTCTCCTACGAGCAGTACTTC.

This clone was observed many times. The CDR3 DNA is TGTGCCAGCAGTTTTACAGGGGCTGGGGCCAACGTCCTGACTTTC. It yields the protein CASSFTGAGANVLTF. The J gene is TRBJ2-6, the V gene TRBV28, with 7 bases identical to TRBD1. This CDR3 has 15 residues. With 3 bases clipped from V and 2 bases from J, the junction kept 1 base outside the gene matches. Looked up from germline, CDR1 is MDHEN and CDR2 is SYDVKM.

At least ten counts were recorded for this clone. V and J are TRBV4-3 and TRBJ2-5, with D unclear. The ends were cut back, 1 base at V and 5 bases at J, with 8 bases in the middle. CDR3 size: 13 residues. Germline values: CDR1 LGHNA, CDR2 YSLEER. The DNA for the CDR3 is TGCGCCAGCAGCCAAGTAAATAGCGAGACCCAGTACTTC. Translating gives CASSQVNSETQYF.

This clone was observed a few times. J is TRBJ2-5 and V is TRBV7-2; 8 nucleotides match TRBD2. The germline V gene encodes CDR1 SGHTA and CDR2 FQGNSA. This CDR3 has 15 residues. Trimming removed 4 bases from V and 11 bases from J; junction bases left unmatched: 15. In nucleotides, the CDR3 is TGTGCCAGCAGCTCGATACATAGCGGGACGGGAGAGCAGTACTTC. It specifies CASSSIHSGTGEQYF.

This clone occurred a few times. The CDR3 loop is CATSRVRAAGLDIADTQYF. CDR3 in DNA: TGTGCCACCAGCAGAGTCCGCGCCGCCGGCCTGGACATCGCAGATACGCAGTATTTT. The chain recombines TRBV15 with TRBJ2-3; TRBD1 is a possible D gene (5 bases). V lost 1 base, J lost 4 bases, and 24 bases lay in between. In germline, CDR1 is LNHNV, CDR2 YYDKDF (reference sequence). The CDR3 length is 19 residues.

The chain combines TRBV9 with TRBJ2-5; 8 bases line up with TRBD1. V dropped 4 bases and J dropped 4; count of bases not matched to a gene: 6. CDR1 and CDR2 (germline): SGDLS, YYNGEE. CDR3 length: 14 amino acids. CDR3 in amino acids: CASSLRDRLETQYF. The DNA for the CDR3 is TGTGCCAGCAGCTTAAGGGACAGGTTAGAGACCCAGTACTTC. The full variable domain, with the rest looked up from reference TRBV9 and TRBJ2-5, is DSGVTQTPKHLITATGQRVTLRCSPRSGDLSVYWYQQSLDQGLQFLIQYYNGEERAKGNILERFSAQQFPDLHSELNLSSLELGDSALYFCASSLRDRLETQYFGPGTRLLVL.

V is TRBV29-1 and J is TRBJ2-7, with D unresolved. The V gene's germline CDR1 is SQVTM and CDR2 ANQGSEA. CDR3 size: 14 residues. Trimming removed 0 bases from V and 1 base from J, with 10 bases in between. The CDR3 reads CSVEDRSQSYEQYF. The CDR3 nucleotides read TGCAGCGTTGAAGATAGGTCACAGTCCTACGAGCAGTACTTC.

The J gene is TRBJ1-2, the V gene TRBV4-1, with 8 bases lining up with TRBD1. Trimming cost V 8 bases and J 6 bases; bases outside gene matches: 14. The CDR3 has 15 amino acids. CDR1 is MGHRA, CDR2 YSYEKL, per germline. CDR3 nucleotides: TGCGCCAGCTTACTAAGACAGGGGCTAAAGGATGGCTACACCTTC. It yields the protein CASLLRQGLKDGYTF.

Ten or more counts support this clone. The chain is built from TRBV6-5 and TRBJ1-6; tentatively, D is TRBD1 (6 bases). CDR3 length equals 15 residues. From germline, CDR1 is MNHEY and CDR2 SVGAGI. V shed 0 bases and J shed 10 bases, with 13 bases lying between them. CDR3 protein: CASSYSTGQASPLHF. CDR3 DNA: TGTGCCAGCAGTTACTCTACAGGGCAGGCCTCACCCCTCCACTTT.

This clone was seen ten or more times. This chain connects TRBV19 to TRBJ2-7, with TRBD2 as a possible D gene (6 bases). CDR1 and CDR2 (germline): LNHDA, SQIVND (reference sequence). Trimming removed 3 bases at V and 7 bases at J, with 13 bases between. The length of the CDR3 is 13 residues. The CDR3 nucleotides are TGTGCCAGTAGTATTGGAGGGCCGGTGGAGCAGTACTTC. It specifies CASSIGGPVEQYF.

This clone has at least ten counts. This chain links TRBV28 with TRBJ1-1; no definite D call. The ends were cut back, 1 base at V and 1 base at J, with 10 bases in the middle. The CDR3 is 15 amino acids. The germline gives CDR1 MDHEN, CDR2 SYDVKM. The CDR3 nucleotides are TGTGCCAGCAGTTTATTAACTCCTGGGAACACTGAAGCTTTCTTT. Amino acid sequence: CASSLLTPGNTEAFF.

The sample holds many counts of this clone. The V and J genes are TRBV27 and TRBJ1-5, with TRBD1 matching 11 bases. The germline CDR1 and CDR2 sequences are MNHEY and SMNVEV (reference sequence). This CDR3 is built from 16 residues. The trim removed 4 bases at V and 5 bases at J, leaving 7 bases unmatched. The DNA of the CDR3 is TGTGCCAGCAGTTGGACTGGGACAGGGGGGGATCAGCCCCAGCATTTT. Translating gives CASSWTGTGGDQPQHF.

This clone was seen more than once but under ten times. The V and J genes are TRBV29-1 and TRBJ2-3; 10 bases are shared with TRBD2. V shed 4 bases and J 2 bases; nucleotides not matched to a gene: 3. The germline V gene has CDR1 SQVTM and CDR2 ANQGSEA. The CDR3 runs 14 residues. Here the CDR3 reads CSVVSGRATDTQYF. CDR3 nucleotides: TGCAGCGTTGTGAGCGGGAGGGCCACAGATACGCAGTATTTT.

This clone was recorded many times. V usage is TRBV5-1 and J usage is TRBJ2-3; 10 nucleotides align to TRBD2. The CDR3 has 15 amino acids. CDR1 is SGHRS, CDR2 YFSETQ, per germline. The J segment lost 3 bases and the V segment lost 2 bases, leaving 3 bases of the junction unmatched. The CDR3 reads CASSFSAGGTDTQYF. CDR3 nucleotides: TGCGCCAGCAGCTTTTCAGCGGGAGGGACAGATACGCAGTATTTT.

This clone was counted only a few times. The chain recombines TRBV5-6 with TRBJ2-2; D may be TRBD1 (6 bases). Germline lookup yields CDR1 SGHDT and CDR2 YYEEEE. CDR3 size: 15 residues. V lost 1 base to trimming and J lost 5 bases, with 12 bases between them. CDR3 DNA sequence: TGTGCCAGCAGCTTGCTCCCAGGGGTGACCGGGGAGCTGTTTTTT. This codes for CASSLLPGVTGELFF. Drawing the rest from reference TRBV5-6 and TRBJ2-2, the complete variable domain is DAGVTQSPTHLIKTRGQQVTLRCSPKSGHDTVSWYQQALGQGPQFIFQYYEEEERQRGNFPDRFSGHQFPNYSSELNVNALLLGDSALYLCASSLLPGVTGELFFGEGSRLTVL.